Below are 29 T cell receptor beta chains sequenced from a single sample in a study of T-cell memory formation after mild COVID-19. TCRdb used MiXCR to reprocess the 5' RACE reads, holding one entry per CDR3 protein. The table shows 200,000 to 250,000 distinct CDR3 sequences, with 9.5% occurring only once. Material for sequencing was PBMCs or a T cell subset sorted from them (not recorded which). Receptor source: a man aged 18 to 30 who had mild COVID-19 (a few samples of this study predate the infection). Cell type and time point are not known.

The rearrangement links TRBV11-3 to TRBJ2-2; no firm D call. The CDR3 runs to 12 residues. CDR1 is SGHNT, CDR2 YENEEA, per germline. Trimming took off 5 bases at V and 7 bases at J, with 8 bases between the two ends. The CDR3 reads CASSREIGELFF. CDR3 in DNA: TGTGCCAGCAGCAGGGAAATCGGGGAGCTGTTTTTT.

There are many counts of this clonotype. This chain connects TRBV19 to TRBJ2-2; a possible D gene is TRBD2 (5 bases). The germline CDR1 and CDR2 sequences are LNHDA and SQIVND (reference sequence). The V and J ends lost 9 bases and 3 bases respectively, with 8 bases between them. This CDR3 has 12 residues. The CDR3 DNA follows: TGTGCCAGCCCCGGGGACACCGGGGAGCTGTTTTTT. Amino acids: CASPGDTGELFF.

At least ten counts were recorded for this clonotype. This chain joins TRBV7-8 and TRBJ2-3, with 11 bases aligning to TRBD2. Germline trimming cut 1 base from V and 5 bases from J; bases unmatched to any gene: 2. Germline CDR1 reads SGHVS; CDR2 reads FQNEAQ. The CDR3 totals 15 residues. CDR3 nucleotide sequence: TGTGCCAGCAGCTTAGGTCTAGCGGGGGGAGATACGCAGTATTTT. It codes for CASSLGLAGGDTQYF.

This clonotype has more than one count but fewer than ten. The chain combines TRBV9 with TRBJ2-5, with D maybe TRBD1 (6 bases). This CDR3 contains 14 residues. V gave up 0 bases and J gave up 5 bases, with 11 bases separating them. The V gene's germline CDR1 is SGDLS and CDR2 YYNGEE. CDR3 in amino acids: CASSVGQERETQYF. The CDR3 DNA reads TGTGCCAGCAGCGTAGGACAGGAGAGGGAGACCCAGTACTTC.

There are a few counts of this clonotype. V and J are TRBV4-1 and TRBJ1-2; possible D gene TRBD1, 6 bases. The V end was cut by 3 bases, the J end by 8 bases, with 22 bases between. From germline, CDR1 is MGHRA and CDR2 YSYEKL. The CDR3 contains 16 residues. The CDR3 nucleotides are TGCGCCAGCAGCCACATACACGGTGGGGGCAGGGGAGGCTACACCTTC. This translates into CASSHIHGGGRGGYTF.

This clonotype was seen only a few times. DNA for the CDR3: TGCGCCAGCAGCCAAGACCGCGGTCAAGTGGCCCAGTACTTC. Translated: CASSQDRGQVAQYF. The chain has TRBV4-3 and TRBJ2-5; D remains ambiguous. CDR3 length: 14 amino acids. Germline V gene lookup returns CDR1 LGHNA and CDR2 YSLEER. V was trimmed by 0 bases and J by 9 bases, leaving 14 bases between them.

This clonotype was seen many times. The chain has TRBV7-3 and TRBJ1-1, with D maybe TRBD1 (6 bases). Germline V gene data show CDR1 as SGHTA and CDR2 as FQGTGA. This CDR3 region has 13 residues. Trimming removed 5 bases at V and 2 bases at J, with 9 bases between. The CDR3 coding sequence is TGTGCCAGCAGCCCACAGGGAAACACTGAAGCTTTCTTT. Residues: CASSPQGNTEAFF.

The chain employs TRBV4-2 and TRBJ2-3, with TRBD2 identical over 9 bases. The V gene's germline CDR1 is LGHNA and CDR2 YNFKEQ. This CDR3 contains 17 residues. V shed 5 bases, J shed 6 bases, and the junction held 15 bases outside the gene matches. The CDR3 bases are TGTGCCAGCAGCTCCTCCCCGGCGGGGGGGGGCGTCGATACGCAGTATTTT. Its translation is CASSSSPAGGGVDTQYF.

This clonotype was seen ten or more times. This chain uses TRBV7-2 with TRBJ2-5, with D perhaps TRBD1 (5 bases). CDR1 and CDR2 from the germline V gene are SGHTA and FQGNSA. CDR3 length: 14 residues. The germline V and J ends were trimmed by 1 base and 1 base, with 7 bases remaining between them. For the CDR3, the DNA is TGTGCCAGCAGCTTAGTAACAGGCCAAGAGACCCAGTACTTC. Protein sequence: CASSLVTGQETQYF.

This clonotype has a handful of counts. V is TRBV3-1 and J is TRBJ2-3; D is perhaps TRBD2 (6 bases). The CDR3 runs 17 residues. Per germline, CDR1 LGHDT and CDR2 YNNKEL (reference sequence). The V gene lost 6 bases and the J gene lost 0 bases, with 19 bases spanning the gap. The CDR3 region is CASSPLPGLLSTDTQYF. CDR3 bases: TGTGCCAGCAGTCCCCTCCCGGGACTGCTAAGCACAGATACGCAGTATTTT.

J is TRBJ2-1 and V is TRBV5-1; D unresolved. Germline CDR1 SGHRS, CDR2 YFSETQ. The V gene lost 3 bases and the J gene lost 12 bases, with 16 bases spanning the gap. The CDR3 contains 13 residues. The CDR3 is CASSSGPLERQFF. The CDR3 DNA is TGCGCCAGCAGCTCCGGTCCCCTGGAAAGGCAGTTCTTC.

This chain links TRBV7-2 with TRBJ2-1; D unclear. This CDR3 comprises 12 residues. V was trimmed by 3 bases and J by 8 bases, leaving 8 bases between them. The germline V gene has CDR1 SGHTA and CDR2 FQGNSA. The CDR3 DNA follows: TGTGCCAGCAGCTTTAACGGTTATGAGCAGTTCTTC. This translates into CASSFNGYEQFF.

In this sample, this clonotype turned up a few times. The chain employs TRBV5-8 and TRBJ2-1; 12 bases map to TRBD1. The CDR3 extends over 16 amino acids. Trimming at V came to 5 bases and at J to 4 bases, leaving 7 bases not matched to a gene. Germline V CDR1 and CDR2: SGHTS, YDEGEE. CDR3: CASRIPGQGAYNEQFF. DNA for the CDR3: TGTGCCAGCAGAATTCCGGGACAGGGGGCGTACAATGAGCAGTTCTTC.

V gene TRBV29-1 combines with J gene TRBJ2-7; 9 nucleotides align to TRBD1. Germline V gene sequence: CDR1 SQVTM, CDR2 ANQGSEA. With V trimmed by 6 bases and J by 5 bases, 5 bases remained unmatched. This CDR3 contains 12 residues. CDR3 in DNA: TGCAGCGTGAAGACAGGGGGACACGAGCAGTACTTC. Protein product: CSVKTGGHEQYF.

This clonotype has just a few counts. Here the CDR3 DNA reads TGCGCCAGCAGCTGGAAGGGACAGGACGTCGAGCAGTACTTC. Translating gives CASSWKGQDVEQYF. The chain has TRBV5-1 and TRBJ2-7; 8 bases agree with TRBD1. The V and J ends lost 3 bases and 6 bases, in that order; junction bases with no gene match: 8. The germline V gene encodes CDR1 SGHRS and CDR2 YFSETQ. The CDR3 consists of 14 residues. Together with reference TRBV5-1 and TRBJ2-7, the CDR3 gives the full variable domain: KAGVTQTPRYLIKTRGQQVTLSCSPISGHRSVSWYQQTPGQGLQFLFEYFSETQRNKGNFPGRFSGRQFSNSRSEMNVSTLELGDSALYLCASSWKGQDVEQYFGPGTRLTVT.

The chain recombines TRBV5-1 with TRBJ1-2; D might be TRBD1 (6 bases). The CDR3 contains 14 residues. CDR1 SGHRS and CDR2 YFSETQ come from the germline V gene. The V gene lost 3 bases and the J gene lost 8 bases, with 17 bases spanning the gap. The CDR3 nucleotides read TGCGCCAGCAGCTCGTCGGTCCTTCAGGGGGGCTACACCTTC. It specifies CASSSSVLQGGYTF. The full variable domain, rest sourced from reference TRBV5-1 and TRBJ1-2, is KAGVTQTPRYLIKTRGQQVTLSCSPISGHRSVSWYQQTPGQGLQFLFEYFSETQRNKGNFPGRFSGRQFSNSRSEMNVSTLELGDSALYLCASSSSVLQGGYTFGSGTRLTVV.

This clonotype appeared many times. CDR3 nucleotides: TGTGCCAGCAGCCAAACCTTGAACACTGAAGCTTTCTTT. Protein product: CASSQTLNTEAFF. V gene TRBV16 combines with J gene TRBJ1-1; the D is unclear. Deletions cut 2 bases from V and 0 bases from J, with 4 bases between. From germline, CDR1 is KGHSY and CDR2 FQNENV. The CDR3 spans 13 residues.

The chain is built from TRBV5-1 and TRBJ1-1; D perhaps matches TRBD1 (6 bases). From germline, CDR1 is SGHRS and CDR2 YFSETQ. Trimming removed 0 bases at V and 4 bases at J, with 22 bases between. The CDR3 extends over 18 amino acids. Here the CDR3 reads CASSLGSSPGVFGTEAFF. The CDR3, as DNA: TGCGCCAGCAGCTTGGGTTCCTCGCCAGGGGTATTTGGCACTGAAGCTTTCTTT.

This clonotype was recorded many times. This chain's CDR3 is CASSWASGANVLTF. As DNA, the CDR3 is TGTGCCAGCAGTTGGGCTTCTGGGGCCAACGTCCTGACTTTC. This sequence joins TRBV12-3 or TRBV12-4 and TRBJ2-6; D remains unclear. This CDR3 region has 14 residues. V lost 4 bases and J 1 base, leaving 5 bases between the germline ends.

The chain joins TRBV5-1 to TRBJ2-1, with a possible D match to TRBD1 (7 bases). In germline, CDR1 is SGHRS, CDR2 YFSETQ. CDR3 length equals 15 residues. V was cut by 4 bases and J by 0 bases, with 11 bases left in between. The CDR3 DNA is TGCGCCAGCAGCCAGGGGGGCGGCTCCTACAATGAGCAGTTCTTC. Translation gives CASSQGGGSYNEQFF.

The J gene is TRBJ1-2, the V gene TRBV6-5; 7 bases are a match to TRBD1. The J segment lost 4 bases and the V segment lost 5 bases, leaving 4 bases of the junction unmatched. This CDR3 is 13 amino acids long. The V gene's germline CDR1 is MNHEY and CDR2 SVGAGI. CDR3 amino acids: CASSTGQFYGYTF. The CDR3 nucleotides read TGTGCCAGCAGTACGGGACAGTTCTATGGCTACACCTTC.

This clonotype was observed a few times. The CDR3 loop is CASSLRAGGEQYV. Written as DNA, the CDR3 is TGCGCCAGCAGCTTGAGGGCAGGGGGGGAGCAGTACGTC. The J gene is TRBJ2-7, the V gene TRBV5-1, with D possibly TRBD1 on 7 matching bases. Germline assignment: CDR1 SGHRS and CDR2 YFSETQ. The ends were cut back, 1 base at V and 7 bases at J, with 12 bases in the middle. The CDR3 extends over 13 amino acids.

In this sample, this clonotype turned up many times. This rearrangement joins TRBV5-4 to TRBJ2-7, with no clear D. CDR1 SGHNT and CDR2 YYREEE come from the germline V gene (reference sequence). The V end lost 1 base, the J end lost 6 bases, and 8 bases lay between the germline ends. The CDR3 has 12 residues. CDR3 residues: CASSLIGTEQYF. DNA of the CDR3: TGTGCCAGCAGCTTGATAGGAACCGAGCAGTACTTC.

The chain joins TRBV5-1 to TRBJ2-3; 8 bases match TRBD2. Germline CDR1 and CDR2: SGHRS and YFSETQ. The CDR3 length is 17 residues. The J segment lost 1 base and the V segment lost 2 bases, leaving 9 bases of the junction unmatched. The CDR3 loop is CASSFDGLAARTDTQYF. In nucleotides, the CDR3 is TGCGCCAGCAGCTTCGACGGACTAGCAGCGCGCACAGATACGCAGTATTTT. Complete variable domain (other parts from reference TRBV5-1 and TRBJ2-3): KAGVTQTPRYLIKTRGQQVTLSCSPISGHRSVSWYQQTPGQGLQFLFEYFSETQRNKGNFPGRFSGRQFSNSRSEMNVSTLELGDSALYLCASSFDGLAARTDTQYFGPGTRLTVL.

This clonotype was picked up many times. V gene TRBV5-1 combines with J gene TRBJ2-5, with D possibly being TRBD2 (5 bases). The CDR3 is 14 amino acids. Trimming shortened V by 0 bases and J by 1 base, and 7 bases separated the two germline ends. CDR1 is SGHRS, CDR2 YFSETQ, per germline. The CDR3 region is CASSLAGIQETQYF. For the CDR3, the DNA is TGCGCCAGCAGCTTGGCCGGGATCCAAGAGACCCAGTACTTC.

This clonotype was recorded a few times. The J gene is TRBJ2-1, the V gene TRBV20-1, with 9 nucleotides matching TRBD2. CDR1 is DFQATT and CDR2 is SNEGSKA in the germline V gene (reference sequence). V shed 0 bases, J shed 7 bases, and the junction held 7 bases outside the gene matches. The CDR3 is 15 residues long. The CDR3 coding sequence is TGCAGTGCTAGAGAAGGCGGGGGGGCAGATAATGAGCAGTTCTTC. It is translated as CSAREGGGADNEQFF.

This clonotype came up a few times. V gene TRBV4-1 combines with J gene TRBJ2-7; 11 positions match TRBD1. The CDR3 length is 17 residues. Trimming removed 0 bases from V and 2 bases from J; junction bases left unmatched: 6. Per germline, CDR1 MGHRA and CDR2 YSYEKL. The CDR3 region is CASSQDRGTGGTYEQYV. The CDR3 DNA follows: TGCGCCAGCAGCCAAGATCGAGGGACAGGGGGAACCTACGAGCAGTACGTC.

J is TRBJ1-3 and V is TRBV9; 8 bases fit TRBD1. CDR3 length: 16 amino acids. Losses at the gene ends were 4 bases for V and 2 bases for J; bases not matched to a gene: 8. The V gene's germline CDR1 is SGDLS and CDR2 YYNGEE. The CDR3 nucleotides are TGTGCCAGCAGCACACCGGGACAGGCTCCTGGAAACACCATATATTTT. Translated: CASSTPGQAPGNTIYF.

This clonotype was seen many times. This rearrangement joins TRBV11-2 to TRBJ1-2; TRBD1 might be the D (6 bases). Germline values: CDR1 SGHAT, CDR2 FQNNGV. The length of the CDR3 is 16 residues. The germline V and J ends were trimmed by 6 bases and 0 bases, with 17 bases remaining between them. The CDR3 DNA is TGTGCCAGCAGAACCCTAACAGGGCGGACTAACTATGGCTACACCTTC. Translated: CASRTLTGRTNYGYTF.